The 10 T cell receptor beta chains in this list originate from one sample, sequenced in a study of cytomegalovirus exposure and HLA in healthy donors. Researchers ran the PCR with 60 Vbeta and 13 Jbeta primers. Some clones are missing from TCRdb's copy, which holds only in-frame ones; the method was immunoSEQ multiplex PCR. The data hold approximately 170,000 clones, with roughly three quarters observed a single time. The sequenced material came from PBMCs. These receptors were obtained from a man between 18 and 35 years old in good health and CMV-seropositive.

The gene calls are TRBV4-1 and TRBJ1-1; TRBD1 aligns across 8 bases. Germline CDR1 reads MGHRA; CDR2 reads YSYEKL. This CDR3 region has 14 residues. Germline trimming cut 4 bases from V and 11 bases from J; bases unmatched to any gene: 12. Here the CDR3 DNA reads TGCGCCAGCAGCCCCACACAGGGGGGGGTTCGGGCTTTCTTT. It translates to CASSPTQGGVRAFF.

The V gene is TRBV12-5, the J gene TRBJ1-1, with a possible D match to TRBD1 (5 bases). V was shortened by 4 bases and J by 4 bases, with 25 bases between the two germline ends. This CDR3 has 18 amino acids. Germline CDR1 reads LGHNT; CDR2 reads FRNRAP. The CDR3, as DNA: TGTGCTAGTGGTTGGAACGGGGGTTTAAGGGCCCACCCCACTGAAGCTTTCTTT. Translating it yields CASGWNGGLRAHPTEAFF.

The V call is TRBV25-1, the J call TRBJ2-5; a possible D gene is TRBD2 (6 bases). The CDR3 extends over 16 amino acids. V was shortened by 1 base and J by 1 base, with 13 bases between the two germline ends. The V gene's germline CDR1 is MGHDK and CDR2 SYGVNS. The CDR3 DNA is TGTGCCAGCAGTGAATCTGGGAAGCGGGTCCAAGAGACCCAGTACTTC. Translation: CASSESGKRVQETQYF.

A few counts support this clone. The chain uses TRBV28 and TRBJ1-1, with 9 nucleotides matching TRBD1. Germline CDR1 and CDR2: MDHEN and SYDVKM. This CDR3 region has 14 residues. V gave up 5 bases and J gave up 2 bases; unmatched junction bases: 3. Here the CDR3 DNA reads TGTGCCAGCAGTAGGACAGGGGTTAACACTGAAGCTTTCTTT. Encoded protein: CASSRTGVNTEAFF.

The chain couples TRBV14 to TRBJ2-3, with D maybe TRBD1 (5 bases). This CDR3 is built from 15 residues. Trimming took 1 base from V and 2 from J, leaving 10 bases between them. The V gene's germline CDR1 is SGHDN and CDR2 FVKESK. The DNA for the CDR3 is TGTGCCAGCAGCCAAGTTGCAGGGTTCACAGATACGCAGTATTTT. Protein sequence: CASSQVAGFTDTQYF.

This clone was seen once. This sequence joins TRBV19 and TRBJ1-1, with TRBD1 matching 7 bases. V gave up 2 bases and J gave up 6 bases; unmatched junction bases: 6. CDR1 and CDR2 (germline): LNHDA, SQIVND (reference sequence). The CDR3 runs 14 residues. In DNA, the CDR3 is TGTGCCAGTAGTATAAAGGGCCAGGGGGCTGAAGCTTTCTTT. Translation: CASSIKGQGAEAFF.

The rearrangement joins TRBV6-4 to TRBJ2-1, with 9 bases aligning to TRBD2. Germline V CDR1 and CDR2: MRHNA, SNTAGT. With 6 bases clipped from V and 1 base from J, the junction kept 4 bases outside the gene matches. The CDR3 loop spans 15 amino acids. CDR3 bases: TGTGCCAGCAGCCTTACTAGCGGGTCCTACAATGAGCAGTTCTTC. This sequence encodes CASSLTSGSYNEQFF.

This chain connects TRBV5-4 to TRBJ1-3; 7 nucleotides match TRBD1. The germline V gene encodes CDR1 SGHNT and CDR2 YYREEE (reference sequence). V trimming: 4 bases; J trimming: 8 bases; junction bases outside the gene matches: 3. This CDR3 spans 12 amino acids. The CDR3 region is CASSLGTDTIYF. The CDR3 nucleotides read TGTGCCAGCAGCCTCGGGACAGACACCATATATTTT.

The chain recombines TRBV28 with TRBJ1-3; D is possibly TRBD1 (5 bases). V dropped 4 bases and J dropped 5 bases, with 15 bases sitting between them. The CDR3 is 15 residues long. Germline CDR1 and CDR2: MDHEN and SYDVKM. The CDR3: CASSYLDKRRNTIYF. The CDR3 nucleotides read TGTGCCAGCAGTTACCTGGACAAACGGAGAAACACCATATATTTT.

The V and J genes are TRBV14 and TRBJ1-2; 7 positions agree with TRBD1. The germline V gene encodes CDR1 SGHDN and CDR2 FVKESK. This CDR3 region has 12 residues. The J segment lost 8 bases and the V segment lost 4 bases, leaving 4 bases of the junction unmatched. Here the CDR3 reads CASSPGQFGYTF. In nucleotides, the CDR3 is TGTGCCAGCAGCCCGGGACAGTTCGGCTACACCTTC. Full variable domain (remainder filled in from reference TRBV14 and TRBJ1-2): EAGVTQFPSHSVIEKGQTVTLRCDPISGHDNLYWYRRVMGKEIKFLLHFVKESKQDESGMPNNRFLAERTGGTYSTLKVQPAELEDSGVYFCASSPGQFGYTFGSGTRLTVV.